A selection of T cell receptor beta chains follows, all from one sample in a study of blood T cell repertoires in COVID-19. The assay was immunoSEQ multiplex PCR, and TCRdb's table has in-frame clones only and misses some. The sample consists of hundreds of thousands of clones, 70% to 90% of them appearing once. Material for sequencing was PBMCs or T cells enriched from blood (not recorded which). Every receptor here comes from a woman aged 30 to 39 who had been exposed to COVID-19. The CDR3 runs from the conserved cysteine through the conserved F or W. The order of the fields is clone size, V gene, J gene, D gene, CDR3 protein, CDR3 DNA. D genes are given only for firm matches. Clone sizes are given selectively: once, few, many, or a class where the clone is expanded.

-	TRBV9	TRBJ1-1	TRBD1	CASSVVQGDWTEAFF	TGTGCCAGCAGCGTAGTTCAGGGGGATTGGACTGAAGCTTTCTTT
-	TRBV2	TRBJ2-3	TRBD1	CASSSRTGTTDTQYF	TGTGCCAGCAGTTCTCGGACAGGAACCACAGATACGCAGTATTTT
-	TRBV2	TRBJ1-5	-	CASFPGQGIRKQPQHF	TGTGCCAGCTTTCCCGGGCAGGGGATAAGGAAACAGCCCCAGCATTTT
-	TRBV4-1	TRBJ1-6	-	CASSQPGLAHSPLHF	TGCGCCAGCAGCCAACCGGGGTTAGCGCATTCACCCCTCCACTTT
-	TRBV6-5	TRBJ2-1	-	CASSPGANNEQFF	TGTGCCAGCAGTCCCGGTGCGAACAATGAGCAGTTCTTC
-	TRBV12-3/TRBV12-4	TRBJ2-3	-	CASSFSFTDTQYF	TGTGCCAGCAGTTTTTCGTTCACAGATACGCAGTATTTT
-	TRBV30	TRBJ1-3	-	CAWSVLPGSGNTIYF	TGTGCCTGGAGTGTACTTCCTGGCTCTGGAAACACCATATATTTT
-	TRBV19	TRBJ2-3	TRBD1	CASSVDRGPIRTDTQYF	TGTGCCAGTAGTGTGGACAGGGGCCCTATTAGGACAGATACGCAGTATTTT
once	TRBV7-9	TRBJ1-3	TRBD1	CASSPGQGFRNTIYF	TGTGCCAGCAGCCCGGGACAGGGGTTCAGAAACACCATATATTTT
few	TRBV28	TRBJ1-2	TRBD1	CASSLGTGKGYTF	TGTGCCAGCAGTCTAGGGACAGGGAAAGGCTACACCTTC
-	TRBV5-6	TRBJ1-1	TRBD1	CASSWRDRRTEAFF	TGTGCCAGCAGCTGGCGGGACAGGCGGACTGAAGCTTTCTTT
-	TRBV5-6	TRBJ2-2	-	CASSSISGNTGELFF	TGTGCCAGCAGCTCCATTAGCGGGAACACCGGGGAGCTGTTTTTT
few	TRBV11-2	TRBJ1-5	-	CASSLAQDQPQHF	TGTGCCAGCAGCTTAGCCCAGGATCAGCCCCAGCATTTT
few	TRBV2	TRBJ2-7	-	CASSEDQAPTYEQYF	TGTGCCAGCAGTGAAGACCAAGCCCCAACCTACGAGCAGTACTTC
-	TRBV28	TRBJ2-7	TRBD1	CASRGTGRTHEQYF	TGTGCCAGCAGGGGGACAGGGAGAACCCACGAGCAGTACTTC
-	TRBV2	TRBJ1-4	TRBD1	CASSEIPGTALVLFF	TGTGCCAGCAGTGAAATCCCTGGGACAGCTCTTGTACTGTTTTTT
-	TRBV7-8	TRBJ1-1	-	CASSSLVYEAFF	TGTGCCAGCAGCTCCTTGGTCTATGAAGCTTTCTTT
-	TRBV5-1	TRBJ1-1	-	CASSLAGDSGFEAFF	TGCGCCAGCAGCTTGGCCGGGGACTCCGGTTTTGAAGCTTTCTTT
-	TRBV7-3	TRBJ1-6	TRBD1	CASSFRGTGDSPLHF	TGTGCCAGCAGCTTTAGGGGGACAGGGGATTCACCCCTCCACTTT
-	TRBV27	TRBJ1-1	-	CASTSYRVKNTEAFF	TGTGCCAGCACCAGTTACAGGGTTAAGAACACTGAAGCTTTCTTT
many	TRBV6-7	TRBJ1-4	-	CASSYSKGGRGEKLFF	TGTGCCAGCAGTTACTCGAAGGGGGGGAGAGGGGAAAAACTGTTTTTT
-	TRBV7-9	TRBJ1-2	-	CASSLEGVWGANYTF	TGTGCCAGCAGCTTAGAGGGTGTGTGGGGCGCCAACTACACCTTC
few	TRBV5-5	TRBJ1-5	TRBD1	CASSLGSFGTGAGGQPQHF	TGTGCCAGCAGCTTGGGGTCTTTCGGGACAGGGGCTGGCGGTCAGCCCCAGCATTTT
-	TRBV28	TRBJ1-2	TRBD1	CASKAGGSGYTF	TGTGCCAGCAAGGCAGGGGGGTCCGGCTACACCTTC
-	TRBV24-1	TRBJ1-5	-	CATSYGINQPQHF	TGTGCCACCAGTTACGGTATCAATCAGCCCCAGCATTTT
-	TRBV10-3	TRBJ2-2	TRBD1	CAIRKDRDRGGELFF	TGTGCCATCAGGAAGGACAGGGACCGGGGCGGGGAGCTGTTTTTT
once	TRBV3-1/TRBV3-2	TRBJ1-3	TRBD1	CASSRPGTGRNTIYF	TGTGCCAGCAGCCGTCCCGGGACAGGACGAAACACCATATATTTT
once	TRBV9	TRBJ2-3	-	CASSPTGPFTDTQYF	TGTGCCAGCAGCCCCACGGGTCCCTTCACAGATACGCAGTATTTT
-	TRBV12-3/TRBV12-4	TRBJ1-1	-	CASSLGPNTEAFF	TGTGCCAGCAGTTTGGGGCCCAACACTGAAGCTTTCTTT
-	TRBV5-3	TRBJ1-2	-	CARSMGAGYGYTF	TGTGCCAGAAGCATGGGGGCAGGCTATGGCTACACCTTC
-	TRBV19	TRBJ2-7	-	CASSIGTSSSYEQYF	TGTGCCAGTAGTATAGGGACTTCCAGCTCCTACGAGCAGTACTTC
-	TRBV7-8	TRBJ1-5	TRBD1	CASSAKPGQGHSNQPQHF	TGTGCCAGCAGCGCCAAACCGGGACAGGGACATAGCAATCAGCCCCAGCATTTT
-	TRBV6-2/TRBV6-3	TRBJ2-1	TRBD2	CASSYRGGAMNEQFF	TGTGCCAGCAGTTATCGGGGGGGCGCGATGAATGAGCAGTTCTTC
-	TRBV19	TRBJ1-2	-	CASSILQGTDGYTF	TGTGCCAGTAGTATCCTTCAGGGGACGGACGGCTACACCTTC
-	TRBV18	TRBJ1-1	-	CASSPQGRTTEAFF	TGTGCCAGCTCACCACAGGGGCGTACGACTGAAGCTTTCTTT
-	TRBV19	TRBJ1-2	TRBD1	CASSISLVVDRGPANYGYTF	TGTGCCAGTAGTATCTCGCTGGTGGTGGACAGGGGGCCTGCTAACTATGGCTACACCTTC
-	TRBV7-6	TRBJ1-5	TRBD1	CASSLARATGGSQPQHF	TGTGCCAGCAGCTTAGCCAGGGCGACAGGGGGAAGTCAGCCCCAGCATTTT
many	TRBV2	TRBJ1-2	-	CASSDGGNGYTF	TGTGCCAGCAGTGACGGGGGTAATGGCTACACCTTC
-	TRBV20-1	TRBJ2-2	TRBD1	CSASKQGVAGELFF	TGCAGTGCTAGTAAACAGGGGGTGGCCGGGGAGCTGTTTTTT
-	TRBV30	TRBJ1-2	-	CAWSVIPPSYGYTF	TGTGCCTGGAGTGTAATACCGCCGAGCTATGGCTACACCTTC
-	TRBV10-3	TRBJ2-7	-	CAISAKPGGEQYF	TGTGCCATCAGTGCGAAACCCGGTGGCGAGCAGTACTTC
-	TRBV30	TRBJ2-3	TRBD2	CAWSPGLAGGHGHADTQYF	TGTGCCTGGAGCCCGGGACTAGCGGGGGGTCACGGCCACGCAGATACGCAGTATTTT